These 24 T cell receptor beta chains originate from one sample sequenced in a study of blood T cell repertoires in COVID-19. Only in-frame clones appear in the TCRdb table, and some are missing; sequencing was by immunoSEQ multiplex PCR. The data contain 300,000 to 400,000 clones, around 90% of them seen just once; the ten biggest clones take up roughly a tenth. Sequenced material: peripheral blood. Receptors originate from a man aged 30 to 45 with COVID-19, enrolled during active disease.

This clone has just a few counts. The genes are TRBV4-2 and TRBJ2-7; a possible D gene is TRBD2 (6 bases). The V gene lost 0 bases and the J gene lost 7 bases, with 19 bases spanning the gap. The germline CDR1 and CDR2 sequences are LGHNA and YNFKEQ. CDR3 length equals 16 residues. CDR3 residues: CASSQEGGSLGREQYF. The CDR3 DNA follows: TGTGCCAGCAGCCAAGAAGGAGGCAGCCTAGGGAGGGAGCAGTACTTC.

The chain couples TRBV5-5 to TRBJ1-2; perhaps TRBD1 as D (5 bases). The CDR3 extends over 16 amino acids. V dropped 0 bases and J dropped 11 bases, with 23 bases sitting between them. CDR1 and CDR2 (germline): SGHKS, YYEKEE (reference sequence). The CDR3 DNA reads TGTGCCAGCAGCTTGGCCGGTAGGAGGGACCATTTGGGATACACCTTC. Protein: CASSLAGRRDHLGYTF.

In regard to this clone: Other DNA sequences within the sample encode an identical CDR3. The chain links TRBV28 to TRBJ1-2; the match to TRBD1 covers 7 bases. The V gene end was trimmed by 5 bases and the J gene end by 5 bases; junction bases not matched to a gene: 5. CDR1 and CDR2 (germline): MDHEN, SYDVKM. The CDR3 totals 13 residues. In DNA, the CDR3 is TGTGCCAGCAGTCTCCGACAGGGATATGGCTACACCTTC. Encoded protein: CASSLRQGYGYTF.

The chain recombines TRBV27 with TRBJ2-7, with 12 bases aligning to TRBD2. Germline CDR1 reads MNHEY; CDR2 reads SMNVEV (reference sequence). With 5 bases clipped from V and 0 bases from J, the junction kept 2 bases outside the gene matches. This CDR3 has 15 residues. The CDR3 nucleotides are TGTGCCAGCAGTATGACTAGCGGGAGCTCCTACGAGCAGTACTTC. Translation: CASSMTSGSSYEQYF.

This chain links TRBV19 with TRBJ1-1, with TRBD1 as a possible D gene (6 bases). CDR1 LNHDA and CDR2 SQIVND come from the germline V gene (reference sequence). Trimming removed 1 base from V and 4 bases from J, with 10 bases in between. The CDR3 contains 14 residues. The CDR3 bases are TGTGCCAGTAGTATAGGAGGGGGAAGCACTGAAGCTTTCTTT. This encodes CASSIGGGSTEAFF.

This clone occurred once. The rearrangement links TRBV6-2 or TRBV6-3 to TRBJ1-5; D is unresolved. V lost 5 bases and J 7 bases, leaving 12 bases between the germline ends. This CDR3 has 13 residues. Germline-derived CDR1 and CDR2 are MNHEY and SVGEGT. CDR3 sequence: CASSTEVQQPQHF. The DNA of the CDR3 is TGTGCCAGCAGTACCGAGGTCCAGCAGCCCCAGCATTTT.

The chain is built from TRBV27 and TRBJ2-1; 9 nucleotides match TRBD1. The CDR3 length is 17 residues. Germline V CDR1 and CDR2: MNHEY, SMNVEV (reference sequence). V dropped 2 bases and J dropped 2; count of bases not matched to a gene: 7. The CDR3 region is CASSLRGTGLTYNEQFF. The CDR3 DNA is TGTGCCAGCAGTTTAAGAGGGACAGGGCTGACCTACAATGAGCAGTTCTTC.

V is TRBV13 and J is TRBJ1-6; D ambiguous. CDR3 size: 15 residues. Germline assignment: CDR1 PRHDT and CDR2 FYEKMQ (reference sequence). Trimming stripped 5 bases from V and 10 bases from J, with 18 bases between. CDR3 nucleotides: TGTGCCAGCAGCCAAAAGACATTTCCACCATCACCCCTCCACTTT. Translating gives CASSQKTFPPSPLHF.

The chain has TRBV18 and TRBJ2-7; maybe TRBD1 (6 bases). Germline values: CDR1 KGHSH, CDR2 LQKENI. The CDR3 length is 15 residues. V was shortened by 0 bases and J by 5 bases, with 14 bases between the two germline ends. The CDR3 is CASSPPTAGDDEQYF. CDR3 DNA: TGTGCCAGCTCACCACCAACGGCAGGGGACGACGAGCAGTACTTC.

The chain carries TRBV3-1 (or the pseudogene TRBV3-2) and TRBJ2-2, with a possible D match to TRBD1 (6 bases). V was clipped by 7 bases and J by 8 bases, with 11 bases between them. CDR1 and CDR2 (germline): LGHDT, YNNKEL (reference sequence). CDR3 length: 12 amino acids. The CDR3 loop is CASTSGVGELFF. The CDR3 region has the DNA TGTGCCAGCACCTCAGGGGTTGGGGAGCTGTTTTTT.

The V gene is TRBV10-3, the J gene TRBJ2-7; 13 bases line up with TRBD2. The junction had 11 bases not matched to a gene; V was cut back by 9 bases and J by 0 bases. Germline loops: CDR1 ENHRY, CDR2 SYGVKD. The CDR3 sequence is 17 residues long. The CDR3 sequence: CAIRTSGSTGRSYEQYF. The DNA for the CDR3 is TGTGCCATACGGACTAGCGGGAGCACCGGGCGCTCCTACGAGCAGTACTTC.

The CDR3 region is CASSSSTQGAGGYTF. In DNA form, the CDR3 reads TGTGCCAGCAGTTCCTCGACCCAGGGGGCTGGCGGCTACACCTTC. The chain uses TRBV25-1 and TRBJ1-2, with 8 nucleotides matching TRBD1. Germline trimming cut 5 bases from V and 8 bases from J; bases unmatched to any gene: 13. The CDR3 loop spans 15 amino acids. Germline V gives CDR1 MGHDK, CDR2 SYGVNS.

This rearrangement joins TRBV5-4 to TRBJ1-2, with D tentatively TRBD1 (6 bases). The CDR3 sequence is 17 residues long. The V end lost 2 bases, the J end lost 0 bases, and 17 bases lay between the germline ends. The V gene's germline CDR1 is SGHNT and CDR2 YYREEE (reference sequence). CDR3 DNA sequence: TGTGCCAGCAGCTTTTATGGCAGGGGTATAGCTAACTATGGCTACACCTTC. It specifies CASSFYGRGIANYGYTF.

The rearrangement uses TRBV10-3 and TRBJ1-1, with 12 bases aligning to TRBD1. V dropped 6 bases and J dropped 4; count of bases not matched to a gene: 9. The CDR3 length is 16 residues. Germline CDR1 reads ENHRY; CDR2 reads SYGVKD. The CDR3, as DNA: TGTGCCATCAGGGGGACAGGGGGCGGGAAGGGCACTGAAGCTTTCTTT. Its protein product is CAIRGTGGGKGTEAFF.

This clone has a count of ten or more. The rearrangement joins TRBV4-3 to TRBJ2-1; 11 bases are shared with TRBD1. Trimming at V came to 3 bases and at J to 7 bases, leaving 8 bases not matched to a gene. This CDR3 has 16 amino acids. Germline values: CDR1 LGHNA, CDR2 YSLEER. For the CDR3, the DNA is TGCGCCAGCAGCCAGTCCGGGACAGGGGGTGGGAATGAGCAGTTCTTC. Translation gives CASSQSGTGGGNEQFF.

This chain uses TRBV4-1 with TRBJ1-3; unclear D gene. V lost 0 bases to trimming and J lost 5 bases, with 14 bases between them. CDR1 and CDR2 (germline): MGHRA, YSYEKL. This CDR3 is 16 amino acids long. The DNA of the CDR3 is TGCGCCAGCAGCCAAGATTACGCCAGATCGAGAAACACCATATATTTT. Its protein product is CASSQDYARSRNTIYF.

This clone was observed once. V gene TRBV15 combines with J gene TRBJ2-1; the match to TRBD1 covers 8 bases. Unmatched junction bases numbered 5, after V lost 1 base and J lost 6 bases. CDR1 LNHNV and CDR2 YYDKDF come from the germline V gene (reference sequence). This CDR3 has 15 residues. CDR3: CATSRVTGGPNEQFF. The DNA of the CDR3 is TGTGCCACCAGCAGAGTTACAGGGGGTCCCAATGAGCAGTTCTTC.

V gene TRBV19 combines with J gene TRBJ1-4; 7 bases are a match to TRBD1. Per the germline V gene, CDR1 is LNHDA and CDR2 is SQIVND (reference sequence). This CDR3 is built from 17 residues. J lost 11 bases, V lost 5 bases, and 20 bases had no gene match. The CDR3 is CASSRPGQSSDPIKLFF. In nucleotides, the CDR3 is TGTGCCAGTAGTCGTCCGGGACAGTCCTCGGATCCCATTAAACTGTTTTTT.

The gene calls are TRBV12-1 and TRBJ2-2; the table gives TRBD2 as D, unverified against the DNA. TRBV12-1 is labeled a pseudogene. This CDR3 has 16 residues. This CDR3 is CASSLGRSEYTGELFF. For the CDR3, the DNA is TGTGCCAGCAGCTTAGGTCGTAGCGAGTACACCGGGGAGCTGTTTTTT.

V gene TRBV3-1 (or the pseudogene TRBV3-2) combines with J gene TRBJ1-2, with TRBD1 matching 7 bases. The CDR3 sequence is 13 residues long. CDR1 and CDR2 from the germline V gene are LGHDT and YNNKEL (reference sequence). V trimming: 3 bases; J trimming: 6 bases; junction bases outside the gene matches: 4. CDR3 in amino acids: CASSHRTGNGYTF. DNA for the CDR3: TGTGCCAGCAGCCATAGGACAGGTAATGGCTACACCTTC.

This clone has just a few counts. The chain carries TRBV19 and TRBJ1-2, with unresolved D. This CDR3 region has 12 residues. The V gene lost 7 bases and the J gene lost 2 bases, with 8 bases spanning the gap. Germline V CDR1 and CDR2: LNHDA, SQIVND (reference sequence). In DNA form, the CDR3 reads TGTGCCAGTAAGCCGGGAAACTATGGCTACACCTTC. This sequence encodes CASKPGNYGYTF.

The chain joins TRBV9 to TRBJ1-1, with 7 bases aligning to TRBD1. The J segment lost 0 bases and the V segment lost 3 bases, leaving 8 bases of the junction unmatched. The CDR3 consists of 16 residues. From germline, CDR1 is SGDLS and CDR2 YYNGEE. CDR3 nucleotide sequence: TGTGCCAGCAGCGGGCGACAGGGTTCGTTGAACACTGAAGCTTTCTTT. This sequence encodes CASSGRQGSLNTEAFF. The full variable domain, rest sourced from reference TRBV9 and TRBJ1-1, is DSGVTQTPKHLITATGQRVTLRCSPRSGDLSVYWYQQSLDQGLQFLIQYYNGEERAKGNILERFSAQQFPDLHSELNLSSLELGDSALYFCASSGRQGSLNTEAFFGQGTRLTVV.

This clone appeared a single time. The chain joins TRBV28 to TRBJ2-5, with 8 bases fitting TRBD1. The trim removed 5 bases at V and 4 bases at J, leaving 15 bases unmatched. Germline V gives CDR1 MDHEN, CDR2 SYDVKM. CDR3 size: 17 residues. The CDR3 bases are TGTGCCAGCAGTCCACCCCTGGGACAGGAGATTGGAGAGACCCAGTACTTC. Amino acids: CASSPPLGQEIGETQYF.

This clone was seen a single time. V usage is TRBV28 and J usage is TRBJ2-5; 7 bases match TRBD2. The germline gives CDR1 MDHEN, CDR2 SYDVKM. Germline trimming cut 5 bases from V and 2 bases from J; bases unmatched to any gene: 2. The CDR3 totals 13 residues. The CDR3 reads CASSTSAQETQYF. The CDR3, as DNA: TGTGCCAGCAGTACTAGCGCTCAAGAGACCCAGTACTTC.